This TCR beta chain was identified in a study of blood T cell repertoires in COVID-19. Study summary: Sites in the United States, Italy and Spain provided acute and convalescent COVID-19 samples. Nucleic acid was either cDNA or gDNA, and it came from T cells, B-cell-depleted T cells, or PBMCs.

The CDR3 extends over 13 amino acids. Germline CDR1 SNHLY, CDR2 FYNNEI. Between the trimmed V and J ends, which lost 6 bases and 1 base, there was a span of 7 bases. Methods used by the authors: Nucleated cell counts were estimated from reference gene primer amplification. Libraries were prepared by immunoSEQ multiplex PCR; TCRdb keeps only in-frame clonotypes and omits some of them. V and J calls plus clone size are reproduced from that table; the DNA served to infer D and trimming. The table has about 73,000 clones, 75% to 85% seen once. The rearrangement links TRBV2 to TRBJ1-5; D not certain. The origin of this receptor is a woman in her sixties or seventies with acute or convalescent COVID-19. The sample consisted of peripheral blood. The CDR3 DNA reads as TGTGCCAGCAGGACGGAGAGCAATCAGCCCCAGCATTTT. Translation gives CASRTESNQPQHF.